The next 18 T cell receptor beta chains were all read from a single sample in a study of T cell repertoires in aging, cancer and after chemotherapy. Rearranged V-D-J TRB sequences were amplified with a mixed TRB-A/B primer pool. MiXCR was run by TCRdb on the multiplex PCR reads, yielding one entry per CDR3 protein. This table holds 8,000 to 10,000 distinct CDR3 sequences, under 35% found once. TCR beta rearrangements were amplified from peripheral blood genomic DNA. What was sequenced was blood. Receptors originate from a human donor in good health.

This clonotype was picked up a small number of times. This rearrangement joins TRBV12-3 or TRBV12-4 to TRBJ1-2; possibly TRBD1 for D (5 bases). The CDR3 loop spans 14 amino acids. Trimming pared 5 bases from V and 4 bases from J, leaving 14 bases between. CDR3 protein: CASSGPREGYGYTF. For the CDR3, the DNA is TGTGCCAGCAGTGGCCCCAGGGAGGGCTATGGCTACACCTTC.

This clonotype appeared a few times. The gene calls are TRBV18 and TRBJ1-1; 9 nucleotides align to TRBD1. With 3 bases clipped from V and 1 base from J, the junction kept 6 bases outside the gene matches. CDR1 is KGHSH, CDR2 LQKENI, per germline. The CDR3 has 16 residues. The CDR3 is CASSPGQGRRNTEAFF. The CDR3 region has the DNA TGTGCCAGCTCACCCGGACAGGGGAGGAGGAACACTGAAGCTTTCTTT.

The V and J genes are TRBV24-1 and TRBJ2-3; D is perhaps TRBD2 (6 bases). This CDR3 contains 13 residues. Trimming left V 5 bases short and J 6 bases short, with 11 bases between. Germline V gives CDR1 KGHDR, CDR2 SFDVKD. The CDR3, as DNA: TGTGCCACCAGTGGGGCGGGATCGGATACGCAGTATTTT. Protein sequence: CATSGAGSDTQYF.

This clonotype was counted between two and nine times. CDR3 coding DNA: TGTGCCAGTGATCCGGGACAGGATGAAAAACTGTTTTTT. It specifies CASDPGQDEKLFF. The V call is TRBV19, the J call TRBJ1-4; 8 bases match TRBD1. CDR3 length: 13 amino acids. CDR1 LNHDA and CDR2 SQIVND come from the germline V gene (reference sequence). V lost 8 bases and J lost 6; bases outside the gene matches: 5.

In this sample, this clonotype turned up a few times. Here the CDR3 DNA reads TGTGCCTGGAGTGTACAGGAAGGGACCCAGTACTTC. Protein sequence: CAWSVQEGTQYF. The J gene is TRBJ2-5, the V gene TRBV30; D is perhaps TRBD1 (5 bases). V was pared by 0 bases and J by 7 bases, with 9 bases between. The germline V gene has CDR1 GTSNPN and CDR2 SVGIG (reference sequence). There are 12 residues in the CDR3.

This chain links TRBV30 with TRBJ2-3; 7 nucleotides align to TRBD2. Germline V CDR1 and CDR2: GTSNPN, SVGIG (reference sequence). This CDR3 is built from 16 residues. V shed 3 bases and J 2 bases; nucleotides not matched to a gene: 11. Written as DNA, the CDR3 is TGTGCCTGGAGCCCGACGATAGCGGGCGACACAGATACGCAGTATTTT. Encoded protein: CAWSPTIAGDTDTQYF.

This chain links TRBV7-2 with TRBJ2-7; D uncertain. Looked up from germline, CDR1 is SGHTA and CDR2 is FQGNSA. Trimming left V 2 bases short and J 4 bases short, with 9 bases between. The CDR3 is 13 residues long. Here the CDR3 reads CASSLFKGYEQYF. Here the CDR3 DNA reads TGTGCCAGCAGCTTATTCAAGGGTTACGAGCAGTACTTC. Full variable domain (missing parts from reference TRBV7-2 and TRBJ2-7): GAGVSQSPSNKVTEKGKDVELRCDPISGHTALYWYRQSLGQGLEFLIYFQGNSAPDKSGLPSDRFSAERTGGSVSTLTIQRTQQEDSAVYLCASSLFKGYEQYFGPGTRLTVT.

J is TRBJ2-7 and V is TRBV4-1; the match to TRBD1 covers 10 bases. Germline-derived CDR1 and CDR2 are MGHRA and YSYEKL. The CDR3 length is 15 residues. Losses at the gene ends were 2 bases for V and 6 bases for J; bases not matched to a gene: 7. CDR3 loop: CASSQLSGTGVEQYF. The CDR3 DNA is TGCGCCAGCAGCCAACTCTCCGGGACAGGGGTCGAGCAGTACTTC.

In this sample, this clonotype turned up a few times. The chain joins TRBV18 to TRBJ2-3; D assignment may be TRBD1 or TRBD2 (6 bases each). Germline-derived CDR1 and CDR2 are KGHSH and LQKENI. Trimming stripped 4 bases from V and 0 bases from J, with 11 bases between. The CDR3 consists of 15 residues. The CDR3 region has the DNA TGTGCCAGCTCACACCGGGGGCTCAGCACAGATACGCAGTATTTT. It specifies CASSHRGLSTDTQYF.

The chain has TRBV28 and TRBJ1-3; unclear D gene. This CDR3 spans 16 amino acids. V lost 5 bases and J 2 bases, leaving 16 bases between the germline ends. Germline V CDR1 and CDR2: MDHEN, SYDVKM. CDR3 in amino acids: CASSLPTLATGNTIYF. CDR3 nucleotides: TGTGCCAGCAGTCTGCCGACCCTGGCGACTGGAAACACCATATATTTT.

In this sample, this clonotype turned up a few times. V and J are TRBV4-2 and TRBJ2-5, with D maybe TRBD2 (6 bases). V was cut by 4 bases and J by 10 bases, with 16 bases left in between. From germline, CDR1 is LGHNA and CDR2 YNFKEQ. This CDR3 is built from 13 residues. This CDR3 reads CASSLGTGGNQYF. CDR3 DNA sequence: TGTGCCAGCAGCCTAGGGACTGGTGGTAACCAGTACTTC.

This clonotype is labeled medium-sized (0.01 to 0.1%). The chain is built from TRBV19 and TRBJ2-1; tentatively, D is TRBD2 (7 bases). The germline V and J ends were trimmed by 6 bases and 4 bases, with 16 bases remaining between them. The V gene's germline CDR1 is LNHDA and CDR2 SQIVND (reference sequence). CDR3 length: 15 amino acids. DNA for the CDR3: TGTGCCAGTAGGTCCGAGGGGGGGCCGTACAATGAGCAGTTCTTC. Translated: CASRSEGGPYNEQFF.

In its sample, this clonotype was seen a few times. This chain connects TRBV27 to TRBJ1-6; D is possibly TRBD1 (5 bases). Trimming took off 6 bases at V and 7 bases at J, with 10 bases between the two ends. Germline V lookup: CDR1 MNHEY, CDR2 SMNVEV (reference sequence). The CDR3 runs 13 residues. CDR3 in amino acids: CASSQGSNSPLHF. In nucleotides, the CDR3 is TGTGCCAGCAGCCAGGGAAGCAATTCACCCCTCCACTTT.

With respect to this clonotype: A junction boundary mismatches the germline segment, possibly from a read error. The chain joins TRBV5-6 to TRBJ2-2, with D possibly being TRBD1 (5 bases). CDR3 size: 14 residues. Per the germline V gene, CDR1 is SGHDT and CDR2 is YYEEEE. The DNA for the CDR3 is TGTGCCAGCAGTTACGGAGTGGACACCTGGGAGCTGTTTTTT. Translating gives CASSYGVDTWELFF.

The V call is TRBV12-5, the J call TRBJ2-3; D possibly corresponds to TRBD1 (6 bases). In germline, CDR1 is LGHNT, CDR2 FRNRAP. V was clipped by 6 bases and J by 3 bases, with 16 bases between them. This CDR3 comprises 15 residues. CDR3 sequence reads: CASGPRGHPTDTQYF. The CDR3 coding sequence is TGTGCTAGTGGCCCCAGGGGACATCCAACAGATACGCAGTATTTT.

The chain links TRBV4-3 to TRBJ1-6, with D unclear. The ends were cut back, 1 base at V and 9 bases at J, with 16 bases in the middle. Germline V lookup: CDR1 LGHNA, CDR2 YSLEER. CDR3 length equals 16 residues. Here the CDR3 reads CASSQAYSRSTSPLHF. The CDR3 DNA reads TGCGCCAGCAGCCAAGCGTACTCACGCTCTACTTCACCCCTCCACTTT.

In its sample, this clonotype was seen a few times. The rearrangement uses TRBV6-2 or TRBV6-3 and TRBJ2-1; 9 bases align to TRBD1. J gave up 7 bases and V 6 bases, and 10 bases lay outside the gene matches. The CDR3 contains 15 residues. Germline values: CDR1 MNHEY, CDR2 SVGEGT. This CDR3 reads CASSRSGTGNNEQFF. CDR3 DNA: TGTGCCAGCAGCCGATCCGGGACAGGGAATAATGAGCAGTTCTTC.

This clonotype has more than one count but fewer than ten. The CDR3 reads CASRRTSYGYTF. CDR3 coding DNA: TGTGCCAGCAGAAGAACCTCTTATGGCTACACCTTC. The chain links TRBV12-3 or TRBV12-4 to TRBJ1-2, with D uncertain. This CDR3 is 12 amino acids long. Trimming shortened V by 6 bases and J by 5 bases, and 10 bases separated the two germline ends.